This TCR beta chain was captured in a study of cytomegalovirus exposure and HLA in healthy donors (dated by TCRdb to about 2017). With regard to the full study: According to an earlier analysis of a few hundred of the donors, some 180 million T cells yielded some 110 million unique TCR beta sequences and roughly 280 Gb of sequence data. An early release covering about 600 HLA-typed donors comprised about 300 gigabases of sequencing data and some 79 million unique TCR sequences. Of the 300 to 450 genotyped donors, around 81% fell in the genetic ancestry cluster associated with self-reported Caucasian donors. The aim of the study was to test whether cataloging public T cell receptors could identify signatures of past pathogen exposure. The T cell repertoires of 666 subjects were profiled by immunosequencing and related to cytomegalovirus serostatus. In addition to the first cohort of approximately 670 subjects, a separate validation cohort of approximately 120 different subjects was used. High-throughput TCR immunosequencing, statistical association of individual TCRs with disease status, and machine learning were combined to predict cytomegalovirus infection status. A later analysis re-analyzed previously published TCR beta repertoires from about 600 donors and added high-resolution HLA genotyping to study TCR occurrence patterns. Rather than using new phenotypic data, the later analysis identified candidate immune exposures from TCR beta sequences and from how often those sequences occurred across donors. An earlier analysis of 587 of the donors used high-throughput TCR beta sequencing to judge whether each TCR beta V gene segment behaved as functional or pseudogenic. Donor age, sex, ethnicity and CMV serostatus were compiled together with the repertoire data. In a later genetic analysis, genome-wide SNP genotypes for 398 of the 666 donors were used, and that subset was treated as a discovery cohort. Every discovery cohort repertoire had been produced on one sequencing platform. Both class I and class II loci were covered by HLA typing, at four-digit resolution. Typing coverage differed by locus: A, B, C, DRB1 and DQB1 were typed in about 629-630 donors, DQA1 in 500 to 550, DPA1 in around 580, and DPB1 in around 440. Because of strong linkage in the cohort, a few DR-DQ haplotypes were treated as single units for association and clustering. Among some 400 genotyped donors of the cohort, an average of about 220,000 unique TCR beta nucleotide sequences was sequenced per donor, of which 15% to 20% were non-productive.

Reading from cysteine to phenylalanine, the CDR3 counts 15 amino acids. This entry keeps only the CDR3 DNA: 45 bases, framed from base 1. The germline V end is reduced by 5 bases and the J end by 8 bases; junction bases left unmatched: 9. As encoded in the germline V gene (reference sequence), CDR1 is LNHDA while CDR2 is SQIVND. Overall results and qualifications from the work: In an earlier analysis of a few hundred of the donors, most TCR beta V segments were observed in productive rearrangements about 90% or about 30% of the time, broadly matching IMGT annotations. A later genetic analysis reported fewer N-insertions in productive TCRs among donors in an Asian-associated ancestry cluster than the roughly 720-donor mean. The 87-base-pair reads could not distinguish some IMGT-functional V segments, including TRBV6-2 and TRBV6-3, so those segments were excluded. A later analysis reported that several top co-occurrence clusters appeared linked to parvovirus B19, influenza, CMV and Epstein-Barr virus. In a later analysis, most CMV-associated TCR beta chains were found to appear HLA-restricted, with HLA associations seemingly driven largely by CMV exposure. In a later analysis, HLA-associated TCR beta chains were found to be more clonally expanded and to have lower generation probabilities than equally common non-associated chains. Correlated functional status among segregating V segments might be attributable to linkage disequilibrium, but an unknown experimental factor could not be ruled out. When HLA alleles, especially DR and DQ, strongly co-occurred, attributing TCR associations to individual alleles was difficult. A later analysis associated 15,000 to 20,000 TCR beta sequences with specific HLA alleles at a false discovery rate of 0.05. The cohort was sequenced for TCR beta chains only, and without alpha or paired-chain data the features that could be detected were limited. The study listed approximately 160 TCR beta chains as associated with cytomegalovirus. Some 15 rarely observed V segments, including chromosome 9 orphons, were excluded from the earlier analysis of approximately 600 of the donors because counts were too low. HLA typing was unavailable for some donors at each locus, so association tests used only the typed subset. A group of highly shared sequence variants was considered likely to be a technical artifact of the sequencing pipeline. According to a later analysis, TCR association rates differed among HLA loci, with DRB1 alleles showing the most associated TCRs and HLA-C alleles showing the fewest. The classifier was reported to diagnose cytomegalovirus status with high specificity and sensitivity in both the original and validation cohorts. An association between a missense DCLRE1C variant and V-gene and J-gene trimming of TCR beta chains was found in a later genetic analysis and replicated in an independent cohort. Across donors, most TCR sequences were observed very rarely, whereas some public TCRs were present in many individuals. The authors suggested that the approach could potentially be extended to other disease states and immunological phenotypes. The only immune exposure information available for the cohort was CMV serostatus. A few of the identified cytomegalovirus-associated TCR beta chains were confirmed in vitro to be specific for cytomegalovirus antigens. A further reported finding was that TCR beta sequences accurately predicted the HLA-A and HLA-B alleles for most subjects in the first cohort. Presence/absence analyses assumed roughly uniform sequencing depth across donors, an assumption that may not hold.

Libraries were built with the immunoSEQ multiplex PCR assay. For the multiplex PCR, a mixture combining 60 forward primers for TCR Vbeta segments and 13 reverse primers for TCR Jbeta segments was used. Amplification of the CDR3 region of rearranged TCR beta genes was performed with a multiplex PCR assay on genomic DNA. The amplified TCR beta libraries were sequenced on the Illumina HiSeq System as 87-base-pair reads. The source study handled its data this way. In a later analysis, 70 million to 95 million unique TCR beta chains were counted across the roughly 670 repertoires, and about 10 million of these chains were shared by at least two donors. A nearest-neighbor algorithm error-corrected the raw reads and collapsed the reads into unique sequences, merging closely related sequences to remove PCR and sequencing errors. V, D and J gene segments were assigned by aligning CDR3 sequences to IMGT reference sequences. For a sequence to be retained, a match of at least six nucleotides was required to both a V gene segment and a J gene segment. A rearrangement counted as productive if the CDR3 had no stop codons and remained in frame with V and J, and every other rearrangement counted as non-productive. Following IMGT convention, CDR3 was defined as the stretch from the second conserved V-encoded cysteine to the conserved J-encoded phenylalanine. The earlier analysis of roughly 590 of the donors excluded any sequence lacking an unambiguous match to a single V gene segment. An earlier analysis of a few hundred of the donors called V segments functional above 56.7% productive rearrangements and segregating when the between-donor standard deviation exceeded 5%. A statistical classification framework was developed to diagnose cytomegalovirus status using the catalog of TCR beta chain sequences. In a later analysis, V and J genes were assigned by comparing TCR nucleotide sequences against IMGT/GENE-DB human TR gene sequences. Using the TCRdist pipeline, a later analysis assigned CDR3 sequences along with most-parsimonious VDJ recombination scenarios. In a later analysis, each TCR beta chain was defined by its CDR3 amino acid sequence together with its V-gene family, and reads without a unique V-gene family were excluded. To address suspected cross-contamination and a sequencing artifact, a later analysis removed 592 highly shared, low-generation-probability nucleotide sequences. In a later analysis, a clonal expansion index was calculated for each public chain from normalized within-repertoire ranks of inferred template counts. A later analysis computed generation probabilities with a VDJ recombination model fitted to out-of-frame rearrangements, and checked the results against IGoR. In a later analysis, TCR-TCR, TCR-HLA and TCR-CMV co-occurrence was scored with hypergeometric tests, and a repertoire-size bias correction was applied to TCR pairs. False discovery rates were estimated in a later analysis by permuting HLA or CMV assignments 20 times. In a later analysis, co-occurring TCRs were grouped using DBSCAN, with TCRdist sequence similarity added in when clustering inside HLA-allele-positive subsets. Repertoires with fewer than 30,000 or more than 120,000 public chains, plus five repertoires with anomalous nucleotide sharing, were excluded from co-occurrence clustering. As stored in TCRdb, this immuneACCESS dataset retains in-frame rearrangements with V and J assigned. A fraction of the clones does not appear; measured against another copy, unresolved V genes explain less than half of the discrepancy, and the remainder lacks a known reason. V and J calls and clone size are as listed in that table; D and trimming were resolved from the DNA. The sample contains 170,000 or so clones, roughly 70% of them found a single time. The top ten clonotypes cover about 2.9% of the sample.

The cohort was made up of approximately 670 healthy bone marrow donors. All cohort members were sampled while nominally healthy, although unrecorded immune exposures were likely present. The donor was CMV seronegative and was included in the group of a few hundred seronegative cohort members. Each donor provided a peripheral blood sample, and peripheral blood mononuclear cells were used for TCR beta sequencing. The Qiagen DNeasy Blood Extraction Kit was used to extract genomic DNA from the blood cell samples. Details on this clone: Its antigen is still unknown. Nothing much larger sits one base from this clone, and base qualities are not available.

In this chain, TRBV19 is recombined with TRBJ1-4, with TRBD1 matching 9 junction bases. Sequencing was performed on PBMCs. This TCR was recovered from a male donor in good health and CMV-seronegative. The CDR3 protein: CASSGTGWDAEKLFF. The DNA sequence follows: TGTGCCAGTAGTGGGACAGGGTGGGACGCGGAAAAACTGTTTTTT. The variable domain in full, with residues beyond the CDR3 obtained from the reference TRBV19 and TRBJ1-4 genes, is DGGITQSPKYLFRKEGQNVTLSCEQNLNHDAMYWYRQDPGQGLRLIYYSQIVNDFQKGDIAEGYSVSREKKESFPLTVTSAQKNPTAFYLCASSGTGWDAEKLFFGSGTQLSVL.